The source of this T cell receptor (beta chain) is a study of blood T cell repertoires in COVID-19. Study background: The analysed material was cDNA or gDNA that came from T cells, B-cell-depleted T cells, or PBMCs.

This CDR3 has 13 residues. The germline gives CDR1 SNHLY, CDR2 FYNNEI. V shed 6 bases, J shed 4 bases, and the junction held 4 bases outside the gene matches. This table comes from immunoSEQ multiplex PCR, and its TCRdb copy is limited to in-frame clones, with some not included. The sample records 48,000 or so clones, more than 75% being singletons. The TCR comes from a woman of 80 years or more with COVID-19, enrolled during active disease. The sequencing input was peripheral blood. The rearrangement links TRBV2 to TRBJ1-2; 8 bases agree with TRBD1. CDR3 bases: TGTGCCAGCAGACGGGACAGGACCTATGGCTACACCTTC. It codes for CASRRDRTYGYTF.